One and the same sample provided the 19 T cell receptor beta chains below, sequenced in a study of blood T cells in healthy people across ages. A second about 6 to 11 cycle PCR used barcoded and J-beta primers. TCRdb recomputed calls from the 5' RACE reads with MiXCR, one row per CDR3 protein. This table holds about 680,000 distinct CDR3 sequences, 49% found once. The specimen was blood. These receptors originate from a woman aged 55-69 years in good health.

The CDR3 is CASSHSGEGGTQYF. CDR3 sequence (DNA): TGCGCCAGCAGCCATAGCGGTGAGGGCGGGACCCAGTACTTC. This sequence joins TRBV4-3 and TRBJ2-7; D may be TRBD2 (6 bases). Gene TRBJ2-5 matches the end of the DNA better, so the J call may be wrong. The CDR3 is 14 amino acids. CDR1 and CDR2 from the germline V gene are LGHNA and YSLEER.

In its sample, this clonotype was seen many times. The gene calls are TRBV20-1 and TRBJ2-3; tentatively, D is TRBD2 (6 bases). The CDR3 is 15 amino acids. Germline-derived CDR1 and CDR2 are DFQATT and SNEGSKA (reference sequence). V lost 0 bases and J lost 5, with 15 bases in between. This chain's CDR3 is CSARDGRELLDTQYF. The CDR3 region has the DNA TGCAGTGCTAGAGATGGACGGGAGTTGTTAGATACGCAGTATTTT.

This clonotype was observed at least ten times. The V call is TRBV7-8, the J call TRBJ2-5, with a possible D match to TRBD2 (5 bases). The DNA matches TRBJ2-7 better at its end, which makes the J call doubtful. The germline V gene encodes CDR1 SGHVS and CDR2 FQNEAQ. This CDR3 has 13 amino acids. The CDR3 DNA follows: TGTGCCAGCAGCCTCGTCAGGAGGCACGAGCAGTACTTC. Amino acids: CASSLVRRHEQYF.

This clonotype was detected only a few times. The V gene is TRBV28, the J gene TRBJ2-7, with D perhaps matching TRBD1 (5 bases). Per germline, CDR1 MDHEN and CDR2 SYDVKM. The CDR3 contains 13 residues. Trimming removed 4 bases from V and 5 bases from J, with 12 bases in between. CDR3 protein: CASSSQGVHEQYF. The CDR3 DNA sequence: TGTGCCAGCAGTTCGCAGGGTGTGCACGAGCAGTACTTC. Supplemented by reference TRBV28 and TRBJ2-7, the full variable domain reads DVKVTQSSRYLVKRTGEKVFLECVQDMDHENMFWYRQDPGLGLRLIYFSYDVKMKEKGDIPEGYSVSREKKERFSLILESASTNQTSMYLCASSSQGVHEQYFGPGTRLTVT.

The chain employs TRBV29-1 and TRBJ1-5; TRBD1 is a possible D gene (5 bases). Trimming cost V 3 bases and J 3 bases, with 18 bases left between them. CDR3 length: 16 residues. Germline V gene sequence: CDR1 SQVTM, CDR2 ANQGSEA. In DNA, the CDR3 is TGCAGCGTTGAGAGGCTAAAGGGACGGAACAATCAGCCCCAGCATTTT. As protein: CSVERLKGRNNQPQHF.

The V and J genes are TRBV7-2 and TRBJ2-7; 9 nucleotides align to TRBD1. J was trimmed by 4 bases and V by 5 bases; bases with no gene match: 9. CDR1 and CDR2 (germline): SGHTA, FQGNSA. The CDR3 sequence is 15 residues long. CDR3 protein: CASSPMRTGVYEQYF. The CDR3 nucleotides read TGTGCCAGCAGCCCGATGAGGACAGGGGTTTACGAGCAGTACTTC.

This clonotype was seen a handful of times. This rearrangement joins TRBV7-9 to TRBJ1-5; 7 bases match TRBD1. CDR1 SEHNR and CDR2 FQNEAQ come from the germline V gene (reference sequence). The J segment lost 5 bases and the V segment lost 4 bases, leaving 11 bases of the junction unmatched. This CDR3 spans 16 amino acids. For the CDR3, the DNA is TGTGCCAGCAGCTCTATAGACAGGGTATGGGATCAGCCCCAGCATTTT. This gives the protein CASSSIDRVWDQPQHF. The full variable domain, its missing parts supplied by reference TRBV7-9 and TRBJ1-5, is DTGVSQNPRHKITKRGQNVTFRCDPISEHNRLYWYRQTLGQGPEFLTYFQNEAQLEKSRLLSDRFSAERPKGSFSTLEIQRTEQGDSAMYLCASSSIDRVWDQPQHFGDGTRLSIL.

This clonotype has more than one count but fewer than ten. The gene calls are TRBV4-3 and TRBJ1-6; 8 nucleotides agree with TRBD1. J gave up 9 bases and V 0 bases, and 7 bases lay outside the gene matches. Germline lookup yields CDR1 LGHNA and CDR2 YSLEER. The CDR3 is made up of 16 amino acids. CDR3 residues: CASSQDSTGGRSPLHF. The DNA of the CDR3 is TGCGCCAGCAGCCAAGATAGCACAGGGGGGCGTTCACCCCTCCACTTT.

The chain carries TRBV20-1 and TRBJ1-1; 7 bases agree with TRBD1. Per the germline V gene, CDR1 is DFQATT and CDR2 is SNEGSKA (reference sequence). There are 13 residues in the CDR3. The CDR3 DNA reads as TGCAGGGCCGAGACAGGGAGAGGCGCTGAAGCTTTCTTT. As protein: CRAETGRGAEAFF.

V is TRBV3-1 and J is TRBJ2-1, with 9 bases that match TRBD2. The CDR3 loop spans 18 amino acids. The germline CDR1 and CDR2 sequences are LGHDT and YNNKEL (reference sequence). After removal of 5 bases from V and 5 bases from J, the junction contained 16 bases not matched to a gene. CDR3 DNA sequence: TGTGCCAGCAGCATTCACCGACCTAGCGGGACAGTCAACAATGAGCAGTTCTTC. Protein product: CASSIHRPSGTVNNEQFF.

About this clonotype itself: Sequence at one end of the junction differs from germline and may be a read error. The chain joins TRBV4-2 to TRBJ2-5; 10 bases align to TRBD2. Germline V lookup: CDR1 LGHNA, CDR2 YNFKEQ. This CDR3 region has 19 residues. The CDR3 protein is CASSQRLAGEGLVQEAQYF. CDR3 nucleotides: TGTGCCAGCAGCCAACGCCTAGCGGGAGAGGGACTGGTCCAAGAGGCCCAGTACTTC.

This chain joins TRBV30 and TRBJ2-3; D ambiguous. The CDR3 loop spans 11 amino acids. Germline V gene sequence: CDR1 GTSNPN, CDR2 SVGIG (reference sequence). Trimming cost V 7 bases and J 6 bases, with 11 bases left between them. CDR3 sequence: CASTPQDTQYF. Written as DNA, the CDR3 is TGTGCCTCCACCCCCCAGGATACGCAGTATTTT. The variable domain in full, completed from reference TRBV30 and TRBJ2-3, reads SQTIHQWPATLVQPVGSPLSLECTVEGTSNPNLYWYRQAAGRGLQLLFYSVGIGQISSEVPQNLSASRPQDRQFILSSKKLLLSDSGFYLCASTPQDTQYFGPGTRLTVL.

The rearrangement uses TRBV24-1 and TRBJ2-2, with 10 bases identical to TRBD2. Germline assignment: CDR1 KGHDR and CDR2 SFDVKD. This CDR3 is 17 amino acids long. The V segment lost 5 bases and the J segment 5 bases; nucleotides outside the gene matches: 10. The CDR3 coding sequence is TGTGCCACCAGTGTAGATCGGAGGACTAGCGGAACCGGGGAGCTGTTTTTT. Translation: CATSVDRRTSGTGELFF.

The chain has TRBV7-9 and TRBJ2-5; the D gene is possibly TRBD1 (5 bases). CDR3 length: 15 residues. Germline V lookup: CDR1 SEHNR, CDR2 FQNEAQ (reference sequence). Trimming shortened V by 2 bases and J by 2 bases, and 12 bases separated the two germline ends. The CDR3 spells CASSLKTEPQETQYF. The CDR3, as DNA: TGTGCCAGCAGCTTAAAGACAGAGCCACAAGAGACCCAGTACTTC.

The chain joins TRBV4-3 to TRBJ2-7; the match to TRBD2 covers 14 bases. Germline V CDR1 and CDR2: LGHNA, YSLEER. The CDR3 is 17 amino acids. V dropped 1 base and J dropped 4; count of bases not matched to a gene: 6. The CDR3 DNA reads TGCGCCAGCAGCCAAGGAAAGGGACTAGCGGGAGCTTACGAGCAGTACTTC. The encoded protein is CASSQGKGLAGAYEQYF.

The CDR3 nucleotides are TGTGCCAGCCTGGCAGACAACCACAATGAGCAGTACTTC. It encodes CASLADNHNEQYF. The chain joins TRBV6-2 or TRBV6-3 to TRBJ2-7; D gene ambiguous. CDR1 is MNHEY, CDR2 SVGEGT, per germline. The CDR3 loop spans 13 amino acids. Trimming cost V 8 bases and J 7 bases, with 18 bases left between them.

V and J are TRBV6-5 and TRBJ2-1; no firm D call. Trimming left V 4 bases short and J 9 bases short, with 7 bases between. The CDR3 covers 11 residues. Per germline, CDR1 MNHEY and CDR2 SVGAGI. CDR3 coding DNA: TGTGCCAGCAGTTCTCTCCTTGAGCAGTTCTTC. As protein: CASSSLLEQFF.

The table lists this clonotype with a few counts. CDR3 in DNA: TGCAGTGCTGGCCTTCTCGGGACTAGTCCCACAGATACGCAGTATTTT. This sequence encodes CSAGLLGTSPTDTQYF. This chain connects TRBV20-1 to TRBJ2-3; 8 bases match TRBD2. Germline-derived CDR1 and CDR2 are DFQATT and SNEGSKA (reference sequence). With 5 bases clipped from V and 2 bases from J, the junction kept 12 bases outside the gene matches. The CDR3 loop spans 16 amino acids.

This sequence joins TRBV6-5 and TRBJ2-1, with TRBD2 identical over 10 bases. The assigned J gene may be wrong: the sequence end matches TRBJ2-7 better. The CDR3 runs to 14 residues. From germline, CDR1 is MNHEY and CDR2 SVGAGI. The CDR3 DNA is TGTGCCAGCAGTAGCGGGAGGGCCGGTAATGAGCAGTACTTC. Translation: CASSSGRAGNEQYF.